Shown below are 14 T cell receptor beta chains from a single sample sequenced in a study of molecular identifiers for immune sequencing clone quantification. One entry per CDR3 protein results from TCRdb running MiXCR on the PCR reads. The sample yields around 480,000 distinct CDR3 sequences, under 30% seen once. Sequencing was performed on naive CD8+ T cells from blood, with Jurkat cell RNA spiked in. Stated subset: FACS-sorted CD8+CD4-CCR7+CD45RA+ naive T cells. The origin of the receptors is a human donor in good health. Some libraries in this study had Jurkat cell RNA spiked in.

In this sample, this clonotype turned up a few times. The rearrangement joins TRBV4-3 to TRBJ1-4, with D perhaps TRBD1 (5 bases). The V and J ends lost 1 base and 2 bases respectively, with 8 bases between them. In germline, CDR1 is LGHNA, CDR2 YSLEER. CDR3 length: 15 residues. CDR3 sequence reads: CASSQGQITNEKLFF. The CDR3 DNA follows: TGCGCCAGCAGCCAAGGACAGATCACTAATGAAAAACTGTTTTTT.

This clonotype was observed at least ten times. This chain uses TRBV20-1 with TRBJ2-7; 7 bases fit TRBD1. Trimming cost V 0 bases and J 4 bases; bases outside gene matches: 6. This CDR3 has 14 amino acids. Germline-derived CDR1 and CDR2 are DFQATT and SNEGSKA (reference sequence). CDR3 nucleotides: TGCAGTGCTAGAGATCTTGGACAGGTATACGAGCAGTACTTC. Its protein is CSARDLGQVYEQYF.

The chain recombines TRBV12-3 or TRBV12-4 with TRBJ2-5; 11 bases fit TRBD1. Losses at the gene ends were 4 bases for V and 2 bases for J; bases not matched to a gene: 6. The length of the CDR3 is 16 residues. The CDR3 loop reads CASSWEGQGDQETQYF. The CDR3 bases are TGTGCCAGCAGTTGGGAGGGACAGGGGGATCAAGAGACCCAGTACTTC.

As concerns this clonotype: A much bigger clone sits one base away, suggesting this may be a read error. DNA of the CDR3: TGCGCCAGCAGCCCAGGACCGGGACAGCTTAATGAAAAACTGTTTTTT. As protein: CASSPGPGQLNEKLFF. The gene calls are TRBV4-1 and TRBJ1-4; 7 bases match TRBD1. Unmatched junction bases numbered 9, after V lost 4 bases and J lost 4 bases. The CDR3 spans 16 residues. CDR1 MGHRA and CDR2 YSYEKL come from the germline V gene.

This clonotype was seen more than once but under ten times. CDR3: CASSLVGTPGELFF. For the CDR3, the DNA is TGTGCCAGCAGCTTAGTTGGGACTCCTGGGGAGCTGTTTTTT. The chain couples TRBV7-9 to TRBJ2-2, with D possibly matching TRBD2 (6 bases). The CDR3 has 14 residues. The germline V gene has CDR1 SEHNR and CDR2 FQNEAQ (reference sequence). V lost 1 base, J lost 8 bases, and 11 bases lay in between. The full variable domain, its missing parts supplied by reference TRBV7-9 and TRBJ2-2, is DTGVSQNPRHKITKRGQNVTFRCDPISEHNRLYWYRQTLGQGPEFLTYFQNEAQLEKSRLLSDRFSAERPKGSFSTLEIQRTEQGDSAMYLCASSLVGTPGELFFGEGSRLTVL.

The CDR3 nucleotides read TGTGCCAGCAGCTCTCGGACAGAAAACCCCGGGGAGCTGTTTTTT. Translating gives CASSSRTENPGELFF. The genes are TRBV7-9 and TRBJ2-2, with TRBD1 as a possible D gene (6 bases). Germline assignment: CDR1 SEHNR and CDR2 FQNEAQ (reference sequence). The CDR3 extends over 15 amino acids. V was shortened by 4 bases and J by 6 bases, with 15 bases between the two germline ends.

This chain joins TRBV2 and TRBJ1-1; the D gene is possibly TRBD1 (6 bases). The CDR3 is made up of 12 amino acids. The V end lost 8 bases, the J end lost 11 bases, and 18 bases lay between the germline ends. Germline-derived CDR1 and CDR2 are SNHLY and FYNNEI. In DNA, the CDR3 is TGTGCCAGCCGCGACGGGGGCGGGTTGGCTTTCTTT. This codes for CASRDGGGLAFF.

This clonotype was observed a handful of times. The chain uses TRBV30 and TRBJ2-4; D is unresolved. Trimming left V 1 base short and J 2 bases short, with 12 bases between. Germline V lookup: CDR1 GTSNPN, CDR2 SVGIG (reference sequence). The CDR3 sequence is 15 residues long. The CDR3 bases are TGTGCCTGGAGTGCCAATCCGGGCTCCAAAAACATTCAGTACTTC. The encoded protein is CAWSANPGSKNIQYF. The variable domain in full, with the rest retrieved from reference TRBV30 and TRBJ2-4, is SQTIHQWPATLVQPVGSPLSLECTVEGTSNPNLYWYRQAAGRGLQLLFYSVGIGQISSEVPQNLSASRPQDRQFILSSKKLLLSDSGFYLCAWSANPGSKNIQYFGAGTRLSVL.

This clonotype turned up a few times. V and J are TRBV14 and TRBJ1-3; 10 bases line up with TRBD1. The CDR3 is 15 residues long. Losses at the gene ends were 3 bases for V and 4 bases for J; bases not matched to a gene: 3. Germline CDR1 is SGHDN and CDR2 is FVKESK. DNA for the CDR3: TGTGCCAGCAGCCAGGACAGGGGGAGAGGAAACACCATATATTTT. Its translation is CASSQDRGRGNTIYF.

The genes are TRBV29-1 and TRBJ2-7; a weak D match, TRBD2 (5 bases). This CDR3 contains 14 residues. Germline CDR1 SQVTM, CDR2 ANQGSEA. The V end lost 5 bases, the J end lost 0 bases, and 14 bases lay between the germline ends. The CDR3 is CSVWETQSSYEQYF. CDR3 DNA: TGCAGCGTTTGGGAGACTCAGAGCTCCTACGAGCAGTACTTC.

This clonotype was recorded many times. The chain uses TRBV7-9 and TRBJ2-7, with D tentatively TRBD1 (6 bases). V dropped 4 bases and J dropped 2 bases, with 9 bases sitting between them. Germline lookup yields CDR1 SEHNR and CDR2 FQNEAQ (reference sequence). The CDR3 consists of 13 residues. Here the CDR3 reads CASSYKGAYEQYF. CDR3 in DNA: TGTGCCAGCAGCTACAAGGGGGCCTACGAGCAGTACTTC.

In its sample, this clonotype was seen a few times. The chain uses TRBV9 and TRBJ1-6, with 11 positions matching TRBD1. J was trimmed by 9 bases and V by 3 bases; bases with no gene match: 2. The CDR3 is made up of 14 amino acids. Looked up from germline, CDR1 is SGDLS and CDR2 is YYNGEE. CDR3 bases: TGTGCCAGCAGCGCGGGACAGGGGGTTTCACCCCTCCACTTT. Its protein is CASSAGQGVSPLHF.

Many counts were recorded for this clonotype. The chain carries TRBV30 and TRBJ1-1; D unresolved. Germline V CDR1 and CDR2: GTSNPN, SVGIG (reference sequence). The CDR3 has 13 amino acids. V lost 2 bases, J lost 2 bases, and 9 bases lay in between. CDR3 protein: CAWSHSFNTEAFF. The CDR3 DNA sequence: TGTGCCTGGAGTCATAGTTTTAACACTGAAGCTTTCTTT.

This clonotype was observed a few times. The CDR3 here is CASSQERDRGYNEQFF. The CDR3 bases are TGTGCCAGCAGCCAAGAGAGGGACAGGGGGTACAATGAGCAGTTCTTC. The genes are TRBV3-1 and TRBJ2-1, with TRBD1 identical over 11 bases. CDR1 is LGHDT and CDR2 is YNNKEL in the germline V gene (reference sequence). This CDR3 spans 16 amino acids. After removal of 0 bases from V and 4 bases from J, the junction contained 2 bases not matched to a gene.